This T cell receptor beta chain came from a study of blood T cells in healthy people across ages. Together with a sample-barcoded 5' primer, a J-beta primer mix was included in a second PCR lasting about 7 to 12 cycles. Per-sample output comprised a minimum of 3 million paired-end reads containing CDR3. TCRdb called the 5' RACE reads again in MiXCR, with one record for every CDR3 protein. The data show around 1,000,000 distinct CDR3 sequences, 20% to 25% seen once. This CDR3 is 16 amino acids long. The trim removed 3 bases at V and 4 bases at J, leaving 5 bases unmatched. Germline assignment: CDR1 DFQATT and CDR2 SNEGSKA (reference sequence). This sample also belongs to another study, concerning T cells of mothers and their children. That paper adds: According to the study, all extracted RNA entered cDNA synthesis at 1.5 ug per 15 ul. Thymic selection, a shaping force on TCR recombination output, acts similarly in related and unrelated pairs.

V and J are TRBV20-1 and TRBJ2-3; 15 bases are shared with TRBD2. This sequence originates from a girl aged 2 to 9 in good health. Source material: blood. CDR3 sequence: CSARGLAGGLADTQYF. For the CDR3, the DNA is TGCAGTGCTAGGGGACTAGCGGGAGGACTCGCAGATACGCAGTATTTT.